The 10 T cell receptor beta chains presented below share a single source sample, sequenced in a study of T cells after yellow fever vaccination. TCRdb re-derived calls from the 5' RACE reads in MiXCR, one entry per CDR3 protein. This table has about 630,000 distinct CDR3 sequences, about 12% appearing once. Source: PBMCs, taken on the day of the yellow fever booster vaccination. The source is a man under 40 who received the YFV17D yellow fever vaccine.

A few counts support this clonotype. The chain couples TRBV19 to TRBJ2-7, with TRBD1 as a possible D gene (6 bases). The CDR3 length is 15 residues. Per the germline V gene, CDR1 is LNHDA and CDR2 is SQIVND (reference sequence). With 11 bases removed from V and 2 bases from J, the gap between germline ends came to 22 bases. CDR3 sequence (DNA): TGTGCCGCCAGTAGTATAGCTGGACAGACCTACGAGCAGTACTTC. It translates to CAASSIAGQTYEQYF.

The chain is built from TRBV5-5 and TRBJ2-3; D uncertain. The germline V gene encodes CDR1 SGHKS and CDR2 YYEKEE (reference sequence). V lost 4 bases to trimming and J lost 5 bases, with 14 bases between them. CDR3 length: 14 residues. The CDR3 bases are TGTGCCAGCAGCCTGAATGGAGCCGTAGATACGCAGTATTTT. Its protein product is CASSLNGAVDTQYF.

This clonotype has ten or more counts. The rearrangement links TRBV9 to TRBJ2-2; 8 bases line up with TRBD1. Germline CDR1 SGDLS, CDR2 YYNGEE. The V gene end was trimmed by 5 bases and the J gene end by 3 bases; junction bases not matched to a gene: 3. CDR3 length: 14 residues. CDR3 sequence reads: CASRGTGDTGELFF. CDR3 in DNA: TGTGCCAGCAGGGGGACAGGAGACACCGGGGAGCTGTTTTTT.

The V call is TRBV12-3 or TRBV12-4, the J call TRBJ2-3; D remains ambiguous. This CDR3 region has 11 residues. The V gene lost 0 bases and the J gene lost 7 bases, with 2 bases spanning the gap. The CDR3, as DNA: TGTGCCAGCAGTTTAGCGTATACGCAGTATTTT. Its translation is CASSLAYTQYF.

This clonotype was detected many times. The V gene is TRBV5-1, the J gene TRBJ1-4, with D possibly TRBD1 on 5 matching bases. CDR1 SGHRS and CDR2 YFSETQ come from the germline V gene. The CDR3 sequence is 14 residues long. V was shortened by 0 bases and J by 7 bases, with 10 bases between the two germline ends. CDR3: CASSLGQGGEKLFF. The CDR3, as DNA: TGCGCCAGCAGCTTGGGGCAGGGCGGTGAAAAACTGTTTTTT. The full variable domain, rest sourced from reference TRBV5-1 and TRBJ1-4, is KAGVTQTPRYLIKTRGQQVTLSCSPISGHRSVSWYQQTPGQGLQFLFEYFSETQRNKGNFPGRFSGRQFSNSRSEMNVSTLELGDSALYLCASSLGQGGEKLFFGSGTQLSVL.

CDR3: CASSHPPGFYEQYF. CDR3 DNA: TGTGCCAGCAGCCACCCCCCGGGCTTCTACGAGCAGTACTTC. V usage is TRBV12-3 or TRBV12-4 and J usage is TRBJ2-7; D gene ambiguous. The V end was cut by 6 bases, the J end by 3 bases, with 15 bases between. The CDR3 is made up of 14 amino acids.

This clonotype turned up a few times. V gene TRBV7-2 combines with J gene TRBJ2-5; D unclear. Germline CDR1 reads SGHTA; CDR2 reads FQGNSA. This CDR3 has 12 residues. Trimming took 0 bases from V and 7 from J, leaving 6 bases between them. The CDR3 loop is CASSLASRTQYF. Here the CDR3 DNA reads TGTGCCAGCAGCTTAGCTAGTCGGACCCAGTACTTC.

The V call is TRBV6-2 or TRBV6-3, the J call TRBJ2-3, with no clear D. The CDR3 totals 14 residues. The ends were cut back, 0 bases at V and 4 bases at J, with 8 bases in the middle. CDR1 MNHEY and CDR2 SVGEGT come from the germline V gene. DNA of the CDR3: TGTGCCAGCAGTTACTCGATGGTGTCAGATACGCAGTATTTT. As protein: CASSYSMVSDTQYF.

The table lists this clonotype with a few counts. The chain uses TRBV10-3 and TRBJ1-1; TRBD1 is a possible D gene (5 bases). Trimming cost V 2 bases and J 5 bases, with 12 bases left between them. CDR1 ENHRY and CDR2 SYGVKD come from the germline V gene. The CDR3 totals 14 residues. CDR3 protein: CAISETGTGTEAFF. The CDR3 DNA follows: TGTGCCATCAGTGAGACCGGGACGGGAACTGAAGCTTTCTTT.

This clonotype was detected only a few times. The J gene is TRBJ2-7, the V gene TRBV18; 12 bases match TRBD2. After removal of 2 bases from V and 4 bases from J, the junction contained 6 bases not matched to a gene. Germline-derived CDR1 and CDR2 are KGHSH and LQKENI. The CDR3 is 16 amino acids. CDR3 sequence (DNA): TGTGCCAGCTCACCATCATCCGGGACTAGCGGGTACGAGCAGTACTTC. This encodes CASSPSSGTSGYEQYF.